This TCR beta chain was retrieved from a study of cytomegalovirus exposure and HLA in healthy donors. Study-level information: Earlier results showed approximately 120 million unique TCR beta sequences derived from 150 million to 200 million T cells.

Healthy individuals who donated bone marrow served as the donors. Study results and limitations: Later work found that TCR association rates differed between HLA loci; DRB1 had the most and HLA-C the fewest. In a later analysis, a genetic analysis reported fewer productive-TCR N-insertions in an Asian-associated ancestry cluster than the cohort average.

The CDR3 extends over 13 amino acids. The germline V gene encodes CDR1 ENHRY and CDR2 SYGVKD. The J segment lost 3 bases and the V segment lost 3 bases, leaving 1 base of the junction unmatched. For this clone: The target antigen is unknown.

The PCR made use of 60 Vbeta and 13 Jbeta primers. Profiled with immunoSEQ multiplex PCR; TCRdb holds only in-frame clones, not every one. The data contain 150,000 to 200,000 clones, 79% of them singletons. The TCR was taken from a woman younger than 45 in good health and CMV-seropositive. Sequencing was performed on PBMCs. The chain joins TRBV10-3 to TRBJ2-7; 8 nucleotides match TRBD2. The CDR3 coding sequence is TGTGCCATCAGTGACGGGACTAGCTACGAGCAGTACTTC. This encodes CAISDGTSYEQYF.